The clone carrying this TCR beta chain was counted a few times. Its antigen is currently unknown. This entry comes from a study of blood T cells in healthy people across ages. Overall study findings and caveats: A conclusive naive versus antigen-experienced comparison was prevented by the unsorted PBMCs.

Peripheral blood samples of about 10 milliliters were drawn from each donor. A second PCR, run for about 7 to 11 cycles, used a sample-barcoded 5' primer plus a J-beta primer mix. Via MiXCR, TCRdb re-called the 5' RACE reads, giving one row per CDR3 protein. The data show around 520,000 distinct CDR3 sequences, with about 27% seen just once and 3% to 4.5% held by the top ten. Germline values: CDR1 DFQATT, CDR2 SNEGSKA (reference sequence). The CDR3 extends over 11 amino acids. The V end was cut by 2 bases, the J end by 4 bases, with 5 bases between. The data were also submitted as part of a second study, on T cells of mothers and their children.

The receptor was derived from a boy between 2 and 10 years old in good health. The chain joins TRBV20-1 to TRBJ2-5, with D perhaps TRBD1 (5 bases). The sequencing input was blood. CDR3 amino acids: CSARTGETQYF. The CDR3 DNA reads TGCAGTGCTAGAACAGGAGAGACCCAGTACTTC.